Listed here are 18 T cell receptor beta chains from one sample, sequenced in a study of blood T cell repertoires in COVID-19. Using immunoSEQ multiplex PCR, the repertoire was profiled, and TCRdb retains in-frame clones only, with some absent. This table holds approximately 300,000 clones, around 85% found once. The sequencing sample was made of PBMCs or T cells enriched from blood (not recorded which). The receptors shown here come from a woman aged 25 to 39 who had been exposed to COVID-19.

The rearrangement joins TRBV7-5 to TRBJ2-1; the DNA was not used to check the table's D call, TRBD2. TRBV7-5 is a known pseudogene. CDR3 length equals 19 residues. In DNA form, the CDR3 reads TGTGTCAGAAGCCTTATGGGGCTAGCGGGAGGGCCGGTCTACAATGAGCAGTTCTTC. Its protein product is CVRSLMGLAGGPVYNEQFF.

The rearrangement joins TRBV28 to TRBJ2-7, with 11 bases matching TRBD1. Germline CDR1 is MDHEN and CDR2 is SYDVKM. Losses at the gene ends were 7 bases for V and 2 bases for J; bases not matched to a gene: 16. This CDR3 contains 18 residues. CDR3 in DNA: TGTGCCAGCACCCGCCGGCCCGGGGACAGGGGGGCGCCCTACGAGCAGTACTTC. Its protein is CASTRRPGDRGAPYEQYF.

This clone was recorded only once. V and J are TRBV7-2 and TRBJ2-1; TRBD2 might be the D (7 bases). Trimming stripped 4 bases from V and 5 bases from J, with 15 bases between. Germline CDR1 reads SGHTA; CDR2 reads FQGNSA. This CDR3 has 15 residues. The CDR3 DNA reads TGTGCCAGCAGCTCGCGGGGGCCGACTCACAATGAGCAGTTCTTC. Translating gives CASSSRGPTHNEQFF.

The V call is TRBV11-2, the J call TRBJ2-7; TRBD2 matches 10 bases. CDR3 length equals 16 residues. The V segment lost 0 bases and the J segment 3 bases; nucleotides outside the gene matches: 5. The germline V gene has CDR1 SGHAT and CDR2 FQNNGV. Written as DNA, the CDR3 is TGTGCCAGCAGCTTAGAAGAGGCTAGCGGGAGCTACGAGCAGTACTTC. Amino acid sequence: CASSLEEASGSYEQYF.

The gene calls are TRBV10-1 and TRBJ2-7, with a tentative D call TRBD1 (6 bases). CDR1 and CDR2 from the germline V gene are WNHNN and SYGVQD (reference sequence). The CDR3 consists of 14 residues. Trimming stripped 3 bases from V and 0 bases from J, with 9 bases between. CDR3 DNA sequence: TGCGCCAGCAGTGAAGCAGGGGTCTCCTACGAGCAGTACTTC. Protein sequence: CASSEAGVSYEQYF.

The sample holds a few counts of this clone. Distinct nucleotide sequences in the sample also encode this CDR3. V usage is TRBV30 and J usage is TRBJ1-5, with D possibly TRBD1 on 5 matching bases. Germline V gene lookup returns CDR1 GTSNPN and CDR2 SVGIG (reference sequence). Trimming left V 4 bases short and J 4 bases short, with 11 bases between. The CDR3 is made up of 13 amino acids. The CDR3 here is CAWTGGVNQPQHF. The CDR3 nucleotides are TGTGCCTGGACGGGAGGGGTAAATCAGCCCCAGCATTTT.

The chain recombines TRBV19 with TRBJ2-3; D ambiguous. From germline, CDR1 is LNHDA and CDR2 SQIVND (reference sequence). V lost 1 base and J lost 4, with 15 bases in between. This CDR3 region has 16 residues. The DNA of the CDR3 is TGTGCCAGTAGTATAGGACAAACGTACCTCGCAGATACGCAGTATTTT. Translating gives CASSIGQTYLADTQYF.

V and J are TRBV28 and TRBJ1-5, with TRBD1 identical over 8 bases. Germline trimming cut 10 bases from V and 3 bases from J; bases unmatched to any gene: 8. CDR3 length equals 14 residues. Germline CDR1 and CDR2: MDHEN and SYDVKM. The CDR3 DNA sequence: TGTGCCACCTCTTCGACAGGGGTCAATCAGCCCCAGCATTTT. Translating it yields CATSSTGVNQPQHF.

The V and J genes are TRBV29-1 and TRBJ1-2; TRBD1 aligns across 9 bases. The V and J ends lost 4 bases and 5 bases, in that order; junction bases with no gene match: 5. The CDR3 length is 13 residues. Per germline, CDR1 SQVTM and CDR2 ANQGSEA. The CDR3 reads CSVVGTGLYGYTF. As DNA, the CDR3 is TGCAGCGTTGTTGGGACAGGGTTATATGGCTACACCTTC.

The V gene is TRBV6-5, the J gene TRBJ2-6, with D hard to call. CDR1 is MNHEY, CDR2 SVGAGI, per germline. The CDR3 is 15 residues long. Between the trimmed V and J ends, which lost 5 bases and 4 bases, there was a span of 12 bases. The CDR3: CASSPGSGGANVLTF. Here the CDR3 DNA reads TGTGCCAGCAGTCCAGGTTCAGGAGGGGCCAACGTCCTGACTTTC.

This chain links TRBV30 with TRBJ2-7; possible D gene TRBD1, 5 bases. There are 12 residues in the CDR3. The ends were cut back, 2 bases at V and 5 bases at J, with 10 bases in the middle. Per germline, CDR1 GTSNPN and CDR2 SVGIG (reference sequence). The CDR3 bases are TGTGCCTGGAGTAGGGGTCGAAACGAGCAGTACTTC. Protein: CAWSRGRNEQYF.

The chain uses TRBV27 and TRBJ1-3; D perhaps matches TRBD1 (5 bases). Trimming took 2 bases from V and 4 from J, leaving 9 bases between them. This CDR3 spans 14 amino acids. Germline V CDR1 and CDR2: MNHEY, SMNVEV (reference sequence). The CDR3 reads CASSLGAGGNTIYF. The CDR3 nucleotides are TGTGCCAGCAGTTTAGGGGCGGGGGGAAACACCATATATTTT.

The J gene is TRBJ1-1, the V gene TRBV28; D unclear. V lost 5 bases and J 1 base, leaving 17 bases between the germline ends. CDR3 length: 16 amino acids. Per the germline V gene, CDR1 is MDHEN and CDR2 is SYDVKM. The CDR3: CASSLRGGITNTEAFF. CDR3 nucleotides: TGTGCCAGCAGTCTCCGGGGAGGGATCACGAACACTGAAGCTTTCTTT. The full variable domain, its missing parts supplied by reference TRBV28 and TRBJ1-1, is DVKVTQSSRYLVKRTGEKVFLECVQDMDHENMFWYRQDPGLGLRLIYFSYDVKMKEKGDIPEGYSVSREKKERFSLILESASTNQTSMYLCASSLRGGITNTEAFFGQGTRLTVV.

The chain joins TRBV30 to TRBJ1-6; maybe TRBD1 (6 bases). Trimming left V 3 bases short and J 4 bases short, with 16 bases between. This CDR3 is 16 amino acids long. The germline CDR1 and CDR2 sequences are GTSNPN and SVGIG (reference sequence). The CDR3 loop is CAWRAFRTAYNSPLHF. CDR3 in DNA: TGTGCCTGGAGGGCCTTTAGGACAGCTTATAATTCACCCCTCCACTTT.

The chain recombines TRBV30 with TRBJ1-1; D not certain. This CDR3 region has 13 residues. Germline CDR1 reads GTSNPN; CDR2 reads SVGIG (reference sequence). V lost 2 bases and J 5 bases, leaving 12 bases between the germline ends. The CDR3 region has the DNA TGTGCCTGGAGTACATACGGGGAAACTGAAGCTTTCTTT. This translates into CAWSTYGETEAFF.

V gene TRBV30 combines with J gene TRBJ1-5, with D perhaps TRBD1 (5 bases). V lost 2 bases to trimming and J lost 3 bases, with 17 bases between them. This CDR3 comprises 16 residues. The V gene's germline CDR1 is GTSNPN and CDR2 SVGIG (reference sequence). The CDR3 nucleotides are TGTGCCTGGAGTACCGGGACTTCAAGGACCAATCAGCCCCAGCATTTT. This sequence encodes CAWSTGTSRTNQPQHF.

The CDR3 DNA reads TGTGCCAGCAGTTTAGAGGTCTCTGGAAACACCATATATTTT. Protein: CASSLEVSGNTIYF. The chain couples TRBV28 to TRBJ1-3; D gene uncertain. CDR1 is MDHEN and CDR2 is SYDVKM in the germline V gene. V lost 2 bases and J 0 bases, leaving 5 bases between the germline ends. CDR3 length equals 14 residues.

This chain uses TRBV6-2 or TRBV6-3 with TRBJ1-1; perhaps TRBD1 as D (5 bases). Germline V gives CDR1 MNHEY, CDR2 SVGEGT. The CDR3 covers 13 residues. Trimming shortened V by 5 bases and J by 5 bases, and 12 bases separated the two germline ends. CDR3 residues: CASSPGGSTEAFF. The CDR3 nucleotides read TGTGCCAGCAGTCCCGGGGGGTCTACTGAAGCTTTCTTT.